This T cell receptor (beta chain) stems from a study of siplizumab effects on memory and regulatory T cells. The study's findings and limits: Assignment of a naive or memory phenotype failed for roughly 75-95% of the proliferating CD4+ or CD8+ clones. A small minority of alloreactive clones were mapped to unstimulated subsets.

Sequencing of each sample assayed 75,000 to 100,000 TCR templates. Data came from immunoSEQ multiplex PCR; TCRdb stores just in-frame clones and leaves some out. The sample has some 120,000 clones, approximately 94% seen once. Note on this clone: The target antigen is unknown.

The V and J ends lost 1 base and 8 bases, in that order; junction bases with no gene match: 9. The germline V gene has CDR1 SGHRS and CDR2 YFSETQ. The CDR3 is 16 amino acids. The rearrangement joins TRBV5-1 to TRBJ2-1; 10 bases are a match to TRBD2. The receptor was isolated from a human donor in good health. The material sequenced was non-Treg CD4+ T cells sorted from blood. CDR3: CASSLTGIAGGDEQFF. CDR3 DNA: TGCGCCAGCAGCTTGACTGGGATAGCGGGGGGTGATGAGCAGTTCTTC.